This TCR beta chain emerged from a study of beta chain features in type 1 diabetes. Findings and limits, study-wide: All four CD4+ subsets from Type 1 diabetes patients carried moderately but significantly shorter TCRB CDR3s.

Isolated RNA was reverse transcribed in full, so expressed TCRB transcripts were sequenced. Sequencing used immunoSEQ multiplex PCR; TCRdb keeps in-frame clones, though not all of them. The sample lists some 350,000 clones, approximately 15% occurring once. In regard to this clone: Its antigen remains unknown.

Sample: naive CD4+ T cells from blood. The sequence derives from a woman aged 18-35 years with type 1 diabetes.

CDR3 sequence (DNA): TGTGCCAGTAGTATCTGGGGAGGGCGAAATGAGCAGTTCTTC. Protein: CASSIWGGRNEQFF. The J gene is TRBJ2-1, the V gene TRBV19, with 7 bases matching TRBD2. CDR1 and CDR2 (germline): LNHDA, SQIVND (reference sequence). V shed 3 bases, J shed 7 bases, and the junction held 6 bases outside the gene matches. This CDR3 has 14 amino acids.